This T cell receptor (beta chain) was observed in a study of regulatory T cells in long-lasting Graves disease. According to the study, TCR beta libraries were built with iRepertoire HTBI primers and CDR3-region Arm-PCR. TCRdb reprocessed the multiplex PCR reads with MiXCR, giving one entry per CDR3 protein. The sample has 400,000 to 650,000 distinct CDR3 sequences, about 16% seen once; the top ten hold 20% to 25%. Noted time point: newly diagnosed GD, antithyroid drugs for less than 3 months. There was RNA extracted from PBMCs, and the TCR library was made from it. Notes on the study in general: TCR diversity in persistent Graves' patients was below that of newly diagnosed ones.

Points on this clonotype: The antigen is unknown.

The CDR3 has 13 residues. Germline V gene data show CDR1 as SGHAT and CDR2 as FQNNGV. Trimming left V 4 bases short and J 5 bases short, with 11 bases between. Separately, the same data were catalogued under a study of T cells in Graves' hyperthyroidism and ophthalmopathy.

The chain has TRBV11-2 and TRBJ1-2; no clear D gene. The sequence derives from a woman aged 35-65 years with Graves disease. Sequences were derived from peripheral blood mononuclear cells (PBMCs), sampled at new diagnosis, from a patient treated with antithyroid drugs. In nucleotides, the CDR3 is TGTGCCAGCAGCTCGCCCCGGAGATATGGCTACACCTTC. It translates to CASSSPRRYGYTF.